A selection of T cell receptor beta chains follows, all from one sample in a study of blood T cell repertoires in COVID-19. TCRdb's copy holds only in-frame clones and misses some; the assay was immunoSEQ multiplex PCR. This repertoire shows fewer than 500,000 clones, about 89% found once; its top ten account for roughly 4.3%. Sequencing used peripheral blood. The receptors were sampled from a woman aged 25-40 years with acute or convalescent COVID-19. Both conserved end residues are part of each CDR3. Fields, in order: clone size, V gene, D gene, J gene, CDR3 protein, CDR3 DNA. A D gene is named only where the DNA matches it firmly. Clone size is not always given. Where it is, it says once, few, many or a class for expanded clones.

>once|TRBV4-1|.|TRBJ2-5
CASSQDPQGYRETQYF
TGCGCCAGCAGCCAAGATCCCCAGGGTTATCGGGAGACCCAGTACTTC
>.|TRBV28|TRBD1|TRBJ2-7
CASSLATGNYEQYF
TGTGCCAGCAGTTTGGCGACAGGGAACTACGAGCAGTACTTC
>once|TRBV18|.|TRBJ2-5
CASSPERETQYF
TGTGCCAGCTCACCGGAGAGAGAGACCCAGTACTTC
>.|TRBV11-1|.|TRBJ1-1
CASSLGGQNTEAFF
TGTGCCAGCAGCTTAGGCGGCCAGAACACTGAAGCTTTCTTT
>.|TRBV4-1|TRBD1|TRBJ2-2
CASSHPRTGNTGELFF
TGCGCCAGCAGCCATCCCCGGACAGGGAACACCGGGGAGCTGTTTTTT
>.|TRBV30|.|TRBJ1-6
CAWMRQNNSPLHF
TGTGCCTGGATGAGGCAGAATAATTCACCCCTCCACTTT
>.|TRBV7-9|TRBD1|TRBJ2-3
CASSLKGAGTDTQYF
TGTGCCAGCAGCTTAAAGGGGGCCGGCACAGATACGCAGTATTTT
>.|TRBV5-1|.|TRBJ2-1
CASSLRVGQTMDEQFF
TGCGCCAGCAGCTTAAGGGTGGGACAAACTATGGATGAGCAGTTCTTC
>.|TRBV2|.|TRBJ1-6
CASSLDFPRNSPLHF
TGTGCCAGCAGTCTAGATTTCCCAAGAAATTCACCCCTCCACTTT
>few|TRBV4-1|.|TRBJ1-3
CASSQAQTPGNTIYF
TGCGCCAGCAGCCAAGCACAGACCCCTGGAAACACCATATATTTT
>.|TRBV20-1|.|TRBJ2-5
CSASRAEGQETQYF
TGCAGTGCTAGTCGGGCAGAGGGACAAGAGACCCAGTACTTC
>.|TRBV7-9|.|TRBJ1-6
CASRPQGSSYNSPLHF
TGTGCCAGCAGACCCCAGGGGAGCTCCTATAATTCACCCCTCCACTTT
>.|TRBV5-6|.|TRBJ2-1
CASSFVLNYNEQFF
TGTGCCAGCAGCTTTGTCTTAAACTACAATGAGCAGTTCTTC